This T cell receptor beta chain was identified during a study of shared clonotypes between healthy human individuals. The CDR3 totals 15 residues. Per the germline V gene, CDR1 is SGHDT and CDR2 is YYEEEE. Deletions cut 4 bases from V and 1 base from J, with 12 bases between. TCRdb keeps only in-frame clones here, not all; method: immunoSEQ multiplex PCR. The table has about 2.3 million clones, 92% seen once. This clone was detected only once. This sequence joins TRBV5-6 and TRBJ2-4; D is perhaps TRBD2 (5 bases). The sequence came from a man aged 18 to 35 in good health. Some clones in this sample may be carry-over from other donors' samples. Sequences were obtained from naive CD4+ T cells from PBMCs. The subset is: CD45RA+ positively selected. The CDR3 coding sequence is TGTGCCAGCAGCGGAGGTGTGTTGGCCAAAAACATTCAGTACTTC. Protein: CASSGGVLAKNIQYF.